The 9 T cell receptor beta chains below come from one sample, sequenced in a study of control samples from healthy donors and cancer patients. Data came from immunoSEQ multiplex PCR; TCRdb stores just in-frame clones and leaves some out. The sample includes 80,000 to 85,000 clones, nearly 90% of them seen just once. The sample consisted of blood. Every receptor here comes from a woman aged 45-65 years in good health.

The chain is built from TRBV11-2 and TRBJ2-3; 10 nucleotides match TRBD2. Germline trimming cut 5 bases from V and 2 bases from J; bases unmatched to any gene: 10. CDR3 length equals 17 residues. From germline, CDR1 is SGHAT and CDR2 FQNNGV. CDR3 loop: CASSISGLAENTDTQYF. The CDR3 region has the DNA TGTGCCAGCAGCATATCTGGACTAGCGGAGAACACAGATACGCAGTATTTT.

This rearrangement joins TRBV5-6 to TRBJ2-7, with TRBD2 as a possible D gene (6 bases). The germline CDR1 and CDR2 sequences are SGHDT and YYEEEE. V lost 1 base and J 3 bases, leaving 14 bases between the germline ends. CDR3 size: 15 residues. CDR3 in amino acids: CASSLLALSYYEQYF. The CDR3 nucleotides are TGTGCCAGCAGCTTGCTAGCGCTAAGTTACTACGAGCAGTACTTC.

This sequence joins TRBV29-1 and TRBJ1-2; unclear D gene. Germline V gene data show CDR1 as SQVTM and CDR2 as ANQGSEA. This CDR3 spans 10 amino acids. V lost 4 bases and J lost 7, with 7 bases in between. The CDR3 reads CSVADGGYTF. The CDR3 DNA follows: TGCAGCGTTGCGGACGGTGGCTACACCTTC.

This clone was seen a single time. V is TRBV9 and J is TRBJ2-1, with a possible D match to TRBD2 (7 bases). Trimming cost V 0 bases and J 4 bases, with 20 bases left between them. Looked up from germline, CDR1 is SGDLS and CDR2 is YYNGEE. The CDR3 runs 18 residues. The CDR3 DNA sequence: TGTGCCAGCAGCGTAGCAGACGGGGGGCTTCCCTCTTACAATGAGCAGTTCTTC. This codes for CASSVADGGLPSYNEQFF.

The gene calls are TRBV20-1 and TRBJ1-1; 11 bases match TRBD1. The CDR3 is 14 residues long. V trimming: 3 bases; J trimming: 7 bases; junction bases outside the gene matches: 7. Germline loops: CDR1 DFQATT, CDR2 SNEGSKA (reference sequence). CDR3 sequence reads: CSASRDGTGGEAFF. CDR3 sequence (DNA): TGCAGTGCTAGTCGAGACGGGACAGGGGGTGAAGCTTTCTTT.

V usage is TRBV10-2 and J usage is TRBJ1-5; maybe TRBD1 (5 bases). Trimming shortened V by 3 bases and J by 11 bases, and 17 bases separated the two germline ends. The CDR3 covers 14 residues. In germline, CDR1 is WSHSY, CDR2 SAAADI. Here the CDR3 reads CASSDLGRTGAQHF. CDR3 DNA: TGCGCCAGCAGTGACCTGGGCAGAACGGGGGCCCAGCATTTT.

A single count supports this clone. The V gene is TRBV19, the J gene TRBJ1-5; D is uncertain. Germline-derived CDR1 and CDR2 are LNHDA and SQIVND (reference sequence). The ends were cut back, 3 bases at V and 10 bases at J, with 10 bases in the middle. The CDR3 is 12 residues long. The CDR3 region has the DNA TGTGCCAGTAGTATGGGCACCCCTCCCCAGCATTTT. This encodes CASSMGTPPQHF.

The rearrangement joins TRBV2 to TRBJ1-4; D is unresolved. The CDR3 is made up of 15 amino acids. Germline CDR1 reads SNHLY; CDR2 reads FYNNEI. Trimming removed 2 bases from V and 7 bases from J, with 14 bases in between. The CDR3 loop reads CASSEQTDSSEKLFF. As DNA, the CDR3 is TGTGCCAGCAGTGAACAAACGGATTCTAGTGAAAAACTGTTTTTT.

The chain is built from TRBV5-1 and TRBJ2-3; 12 nucleotides line up with TRBD2. Germline V lookup: CDR1 SGHRS, CDR2 YFSETQ. The junction had 6 bases not matched to a gene; V was cut back by 4 bases and J by 0 bases. This CDR3 has 17 amino acids. The CDR3 DNA reads as TGCGCCAGCAGCACCGGACTAGCGGGGACCAGCACAGATACGCAGTATTTT. Its protein is CASSTGLAGTSTDTQYF.